This record looks at one T cell receptor beta chain sequence and its context. What it binds is unknown. The sample belongs to a study of cytomegalovirus exposure and HLA in healthy donors. General study points: The listing of some 170 TCR beta chains classed them as cytomegalovirus-associated.

CDR1 MDHEN and CDR2 SYDVKM come from the germline V gene. The V segment lost 4 bases and the J segment 2 bases; nucleotides outside the gene matches: 8. This CDR3 has 18 residues. Sequencing was performed with immunoSEQ multiplex PCR; in TCRdb, only in-frame clones are kept and a portion is missing. The data show about 150,000 clones, about 94% seen once. The specimen was PBMCs. This chain uses TRBV28 with TRBJ2-3, with 14 bases aligning to TRBD2. The receptor comes from a man aged 18 to 29 in good health and CMV-seropositive. The CDR3 spells CASSSGTSGRRFTDTQYF. CDR3 bases: TGTGCCAGCAGTTCCGGGACTAGCGGGAGAAGGTTCACAGATACGCAGTATTTT.